The clone carrying this T cell receptor beta chain appeared a few times. Germline V gene sequence: CDR1 KGHSH, CDR2 LQKENI. This CDR3 has 17 amino acids. V trimming: 6 bases; J trimming: 1 base; junction bases outside the gene matches: 8. These data belong to a study of blood T cell repertoires in COVID-19. Background on the study: Material from acute and convalescent COVID-19 was sourced from the United States, Italy and Spain. Sample material is recorded as cDNA or gDNA derived from T cells, B-cell-depleted T cells, or PBMCs.

Study processing details: Nucleated cell number was recorded as an estimate derived from reference gene primer amplification. Assay: immunoSEQ multiplex PCR; the TCRdb copy retains only in-frame clones and omits some. That table is the source of V, J and clone size, and D and trimming were worked out from the DNA. The data hold some 98,000 clones, with around 84% observed a single time. This chain connects TRBV18 to TRBJ2-7; 14 bases agree with TRBD2. Sequenced material: peripheral blood. The receptor was isolated from a man between 60 and 75 years old with acute or convalescent COVID-19. CDR3 DNA: TGTGCCAGCTCGCCCCCCGGACTAGCGGGGGGATCCTACGAGCAGTACTTC. Encoded protein: CASSPPGLAGGSYEQYF.